This TCR beta chain was recorded in a study of CD8+ T cells in alopecia areata. On the study more broadly: Oral tofacitinib (5 to 10 mg twice daily) was administered to treated patients. Whole-study findings and limits: TCR sharing was clearer in mice than between patients, perhaps partly owing to patient HLA diversity. Affected scalp, especially in alopecia totalis/universalis, had a higher clonality than normal scalp did.

Turning to this clone: What it recognizes is unknown.

RNA extraction was followed by reverse transcription into cDNA, which acted as the sequencing template. Here immunoSEQ multiplex PCR was the method, and the copy in TCRdb shows in-frame clones only, minus some. The repertoire has over 85,000 clones, more than 35% of them found once; the top ten carry around 1.5%. This sequence originates from a human donor with alopecia areata. Sequenced input: CD4+ T cells sorted from blood.

CDR3 loop: CAWRLGGKETQYF. The CDR3 DNA reads TGTGCCTGGAGACTAGGGGGCAAGGAGACCCAGTACTTC. The V call is TRBV30, the J call TRBJ2-5; TRBD1 matches at 7 bases. With V trimmed by 3 bases and J by 5 bases, 6 bases remained unmatched. The V gene's germline CDR1 is GTSNPN and CDR2 SVGIG (reference sequence). The CDR3 is 13 amino acids.